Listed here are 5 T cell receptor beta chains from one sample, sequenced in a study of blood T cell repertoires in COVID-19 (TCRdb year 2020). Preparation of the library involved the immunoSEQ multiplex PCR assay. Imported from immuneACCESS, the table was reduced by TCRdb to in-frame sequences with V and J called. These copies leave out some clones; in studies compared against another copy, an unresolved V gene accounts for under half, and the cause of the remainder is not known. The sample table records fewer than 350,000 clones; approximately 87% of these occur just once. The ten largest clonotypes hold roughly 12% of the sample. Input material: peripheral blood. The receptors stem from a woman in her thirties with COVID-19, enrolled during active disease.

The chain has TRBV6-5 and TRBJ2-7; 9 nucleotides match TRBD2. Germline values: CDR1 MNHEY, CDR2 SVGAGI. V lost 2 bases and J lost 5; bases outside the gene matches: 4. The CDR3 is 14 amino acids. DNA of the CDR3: TGTGCCAGCAGTTACCTAGCGGGGATGGACGAGCAGTACTTC. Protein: CASSYLAGMDEQYF.

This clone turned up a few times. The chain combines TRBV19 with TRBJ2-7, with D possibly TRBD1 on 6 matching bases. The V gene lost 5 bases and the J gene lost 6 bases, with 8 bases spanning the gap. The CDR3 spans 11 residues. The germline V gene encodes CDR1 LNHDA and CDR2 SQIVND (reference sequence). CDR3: CASSDRSEQYF. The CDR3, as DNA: TGTGCCAGTAGTGACAGGAGCGAGCAGTACTTC.

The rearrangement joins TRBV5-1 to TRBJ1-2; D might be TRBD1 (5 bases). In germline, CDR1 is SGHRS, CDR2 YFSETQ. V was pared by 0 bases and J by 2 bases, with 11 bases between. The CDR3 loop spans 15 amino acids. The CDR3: CASSLGQRTNYGYTF. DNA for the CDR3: TGCGCCAGCAGCTTGGGACAGAGGACAAACTATGGCTACACCTTC.

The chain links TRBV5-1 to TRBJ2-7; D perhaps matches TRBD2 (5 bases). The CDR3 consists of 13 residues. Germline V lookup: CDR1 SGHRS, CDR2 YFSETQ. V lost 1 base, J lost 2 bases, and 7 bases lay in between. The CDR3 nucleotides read TGCGCCAGCAGCTTGTCACTAGCCTACGAGCAGTACTTC. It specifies CASSLSLAYEQYF.

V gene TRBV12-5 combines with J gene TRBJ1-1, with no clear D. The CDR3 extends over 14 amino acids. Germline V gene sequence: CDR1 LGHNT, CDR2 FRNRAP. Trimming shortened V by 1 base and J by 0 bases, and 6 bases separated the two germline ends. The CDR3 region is CASGLGHVNTEAFF. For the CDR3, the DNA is TGTGCTAGTGGTTTGGGACACGTGAACACTGAAGCTTTCTTT.